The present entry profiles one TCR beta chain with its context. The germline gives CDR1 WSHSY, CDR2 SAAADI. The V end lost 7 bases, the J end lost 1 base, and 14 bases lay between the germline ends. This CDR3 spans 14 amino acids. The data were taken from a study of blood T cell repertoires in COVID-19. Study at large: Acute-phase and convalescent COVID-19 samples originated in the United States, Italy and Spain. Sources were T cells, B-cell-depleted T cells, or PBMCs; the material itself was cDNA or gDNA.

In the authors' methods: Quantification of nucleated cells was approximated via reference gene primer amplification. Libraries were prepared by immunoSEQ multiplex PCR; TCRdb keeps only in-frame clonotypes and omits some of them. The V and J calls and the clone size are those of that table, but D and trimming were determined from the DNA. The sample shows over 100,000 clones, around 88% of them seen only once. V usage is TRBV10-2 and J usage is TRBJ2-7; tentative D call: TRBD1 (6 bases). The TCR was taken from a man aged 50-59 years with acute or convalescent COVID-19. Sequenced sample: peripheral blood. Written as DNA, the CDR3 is TGCGCCAGCAAACCAGGGGTAATTTCCTACGAGCAGTACTTC. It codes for CASKPGVISYEQYF.